These T cell receptor beta chains were read from a single sample in a study of CD8+CD57+ T cells in acquired aplastic anemia. TCRdb passed the reads through MiXCR, listing each CDR3 protein once. Of around 200,000 distinct CDR3 sequences in the sample, about half are singletons; the top ten hold 20%. Sequencing was performed on sorted CD4+, CD8+, or CD8+CD57+ T cells (not recorded which) from PBMCs. The source of these receptors is a human donor with aplastic anemia. The CDR3 runs from the conserved cysteine through the conserved F or W. Each record gives: V gene, clone size, CDR3 length, D gene, J gene, CDR3 protein, CDR3 DNA. A D gene is named only where the DNA matches it firmly. Not all rows give a size; the values are once, few, many and, for expanded clones, a class.

TRBV7-9	-	12	-	TRBJ2-7	CASSFISDEQYF	TGTGCCAGCAGCTTCATTTCTGACGAGCAGTACTTC
TRBV11-3	-	14	-	TRBJ2-1	CASSQSRGVNEQFF	TGTGCCAGCAGCCAGAGTAGGGGCGTTAATGAGCAGTTCTTC
TRBV6-1	many	16	TRBD1	TRBJ1-5	CASSFRQGVSNQPQHF	TGTGCCAGCAGTTTCCGTCAGGGGGTAAGCAATCAGCCCCAGCATTTT
TRBV5-1	-	17	TRBD1	TRBJ1-4	CASSKGAGEDTNEKLFF	TGCGCCAGCAGTAAGGGGGCTGGAGAGGACACTAATGAAAAACTGTTTTTT
TRBV18	few	14	-	TRBJ1-6	CASSRGSDNSPLHF	TGTGCCAGCTCTCGGGGATCCGATAATTCACCCCTCCACTTT
TRBV9	-	14	-	TRBJ1-1	CASSGGPPVTEAFF	TGTGCCAGCAGTGGAGGACCCCCGGTGACTGAAGCTTTCTTT
TRBV20-1	-	11	-	TRBJ1-3	CSAMSGNTIYF	TGCAGTGCTATGTCTGGAAACACCATATATTTT
TRBV9	-	16	-	TRBJ1-1	CASSVEDYPMNTEAFF	TGTGCCAGCAGCGTGGAGGATTATCCAATGAACACTGAAGCTTTCTTT
TRBV9	once	14	-	TRBJ1-2	CASSVAEGSRGYTF	TGTGCCAGCAGCGTGGCCGAAGGGTCGCGTGGCTACACCTTC
TRBV20-1	many	14	TRBD1	TRBJ1-2	CSATTGFTTVGYTF	TGCAGTGCCACGACAGGGTTCACGACGGTGGGCTACACCTTC
TRBV25-1	-	13	-	TRBJ2-5	CASKLINQETQYF	TGTGCCAGCAAACTGATAAACCAAGAGACCCAGTACTTC
TRBV7-9	-	14	TRBD1	TRBJ2-5	CASSQRTGKETQYF	TGCGCCAGCAGCCAAAGGACAGGGAAAGAGACCCAGTACTTC
TRBV5-4	-	17	-	TRBJ1-4	CASSGAPDRSPGGKLFF	TGTGCCAGCAGCGGCGCCCCTGACCGATCCCCGGGTGGAAAACTGTTTTTT
TRBV7-9	few	16	-	TRBJ2-7	CASSPPFRGGSYEQYF	TGTGCCAGCTCACCACCGTTCAGGGGAGGGTCTTACGAGCAGTACTTC
TRBV15	-	17	TRBD1	TRBJ2-3	CATGSSLGDRGSDTQYF	TGTGCCACCGGCAGTAGTCTAGGGGACAGGGGTTCGGATACGCAGTATTTT
TRBV6-6	many	14	-	TRBJ2-2	CASVQGRGTGELFF	TGTGCCAGCGTTCAGGGGCGGGGCACCGGGGAGCTGTTTTTT
TRBV6-6	-	17	-	TRBJ2-1	CASSYSSADPGDNDQFF	TGTGCCAGCAGTTACTCGTCGGCGGACCCTGGAGACAATGATCAGTTCTTC
TRBV19	-	12	-	TRBJ1-1	CASSIRRNEAFF	TGTGCCAGTAGTATAAGGAGGAATGAAGCTTTCTTT
TRBV12-3/TRBV12-4	many	14	TRBD1	TRBJ1-1	CASTRQGLNTEAFF	TGTGCCAGCACCCGACAGGGTCTGAACACTGAAGCTTTCTTT
TRBV7-9	-	17	TRBD1	TRBJ1-2	CASGFGQGLDLGYGYTF	TGTGCCAGCGGCTTTGGACAGGGGCTGGATTTGGGCTATGGCTACACCTTC
TRBV12-3/TRBV12-4	many	12	-	TRBJ1-5	CASSYPNQPQHF	TGTGCCAGCAGTTACCCGAATCAGCCCCAGCATTTT
TRBV5-1	once	14	-	TRBJ1-1	CASSLNGYYTEAFF	TGCGCCAGCAGCTTAAACGGTTATTACACTGAAGCTTTCTTT
TRBV19	-	16	TRBD1	TRBJ2-6	CASSIGQGAGANVLTF	TGTGCCAGTAGTATAGGACAGGGGGCTGGGGCCAACGTCCTGACTTTC
TRBV7-3	once	16	TRBD2	TRBJ2-1	CASSLIAGATLNEQLF	TGCGCCAGCAGCTTGATAGCGGGGGCCACCTTGAATGAGCAGCTCTTC
TRBV19	few	14	TRBD2	TRBJ2-7	CASSIGRGGVEQYF	TGTGCCAGTAGTATCGGGCGGGGGGGCGTCGAGCAGTACTTC
TRBV7-8	-	13	-	TRBJ2-1	CASSPHLSNEQFF	TGTGCCAGCAGCCCCCATCTCAGCAATGAGCAGTTCTTC
TRBV12-3/TRBV12-4	-	15	-	TRBJ1-2	CASSEGMRSNYGYTF	TGTGCCAGCAGTGAAGGGATGAGGTCTAACTATGGCTACACCTTC
TRBV7-8	-	13	-	TRBJ2-7	CASSFDTSYEQYF	TGTGCCAGCAGCTTTGACACCTCCTACGAGCAGTACTTC
TRBV19	many	13	-	TRBJ1-1	CASSIDRNTEVFF	TGTGCCAGTAGTATCGACAGAAACACTGAAGTTTTCTTT
TRBV7-6	-	13	-	TRBJ1-1	CASSLAGRVGAFF	TGTGCCAGCAGCTTAGCGGGGAGGGTGGGAGCTTTCTTT
TRBV7-9	-	17	TRBD1	TRBJ2-7	CASSPSGPGQGGVEQYF	TGTGCCAGCAGCCCATCGGGACCGGGACAGGGGGGCGTCGAGCAGTACTTC
TRBV6-5	few	14	-	TRBJ1-3	CASSYQPSGNTIYF	TGTGCCAGCAGTTACCAACCCTCTGGAAACACCATATATTTT
TRBV10-3	-	15	-	TRBJ2-5	CAISESWTNQETQYF	TGTGCCATCAGTGAGTCGTGGACTAACCAAGAGACCCAGTACTTC
TRBV12-3/TRBV12-4	-	14	TRBD2	TRBJ2-2	CASRSGGHSGELFF	TGTGCCAGCCGGAGCGGGGGCCATAGCGGGGAGCTGTTTTTT
TRBV5-8	many	16	-	TRBJ1-5	CASSVRGVTGSQPQHF	TGTGCCAGCAGCGTACGGGGGGTGACAGGAAGTCAGCCCCAGCATTTT
TRBV7-3	-	16	-	TRBJ1-2	CASSREPGGRGYGYTF	TGTGCCAGCAGCCGCGAGCCCGGGGGCCGGGGCTATGGCTACACCTTC
TRBV6-6	many	15	-	TRBJ1-5	CASSYAPGTGQPQHF	TGTGCCAGCAGTTACGCGCCCGGTACGGGTCAGCCCCAGCATTTT
TRBV10-3	-	14	-	TRBJ2-1	CAISGELSYNEQFF	TGTGCCATCAGCGGGGAACTCTCCTACAATGAGCAGTTCTTC
TRBV15	-	14	TRBD1	TRBJ2-7	CATNPGQGLDEQYF	TGTGCCACCAACCCGGGACAGGGATTGGACGAGCAGTACTTC
TRBV20-1	many	11	-	TRBJ2-1	CSSGPYNEQFF	TGCAGTTCGGGACCCTACAATGAGCAGTTCTTC
TRBV12-3/TRBV12-4	many	15	TRBD1	TRBJ1-1	CASSPRQGVNTEAFF	TGTGCCAGCAGTCCTCGCCAGGGGGTGAACACTGAAGCTTTCTTT
TRBV20-1	-	17	TRBD1	TRBJ1-1	CSARNPGQGVSGTEAFF	TGCAGTGCTAGAAACCCGGGACAGGGGGTTTCGGGGACTGAAGCTTTCTTT